These T cell receptor beta chains were read from a single sample in a study of identical twins. TCRdb fed the 5' RACE reads into MiXCR, producing one record per CDR3 protein. Here the sample spans 450,000 or so distinct CDR3 sequences, 13% to 15% being singletons. The same data also went into a second study, on yellow fever vaccine responses in identical twins.

Sequencing was done on a sample of CD4+ T cells sorted from blood. The receptor set was obtained from a woman aged 18 to 35 in good health. Both conserved end residues are part of each CDR3. The D gene is left open where the match is weak. A clone size is listed for some rows: how often the clone was seen (once, few, many), or a class if it is expanded.

v_call	d_call	cdr3_length	j_call	clone_size	cdr3_nt	cdr3_aa
TRBV5-8	.	14	TRBJ2-5	many	TGTGCCAGCAGCTTAAAGGGGGTTGACGAGACCCAGTACTTC	CASSLKGVDETQYF
TRBV7-8	TRBD2	16	TRBJ2-5	many	TGTGCCAGCAGCTTAGCAGGACTAGCGGGGGTGGAGACCCAGTACTTC	CASSLAGLAGVETQYF
TRBV6-2/TRBV6-3	TRBD1	16	TRBJ1-1	many	TGTGCCAGCGGACCAGGAAAAATCGCAGGGGGCGTCGTCGCTTTCTTT	CASGPGKIAGGVVAFF
TRBV2	.	14	TRBJ2-2	.	TGTGCCAGCAGTGTTATTAGGGACACCGGGGAGCTGTTTTTT	CASSVIRDTGELFF
TRBV20-1	TRBD1	12	TRBJ2-7	.	TGCAGTGTCCCGGACAGGGTCAACGAGCAGTACTTC	CSVPDRVNEQYF
TRBV12-3/TRBV12-4	.	14	TRBJ2-1	many	TGTGCCAGCAGTTTTGCAGCAGGGAAGAATGAGCAGTTCTTC	CASSFAAGKNEQFF
TRBV7-9	TRBD1	14	TRBJ2-2	few	TGTGCCAGCAGCTCCCAGGGGGACACCGGGGAGCTGTTTTTT	CASSSQGDTGELFF
TRBV6-5	.	14	TRBJ2-7	.	TGTGCCAGCAGTTACTGGAGTCGCGGCTACGAGCAGTACTTC	CASSYWSRGYEQYF
TRBV4-3	.	15	TRBJ2-1	few	TGCGCCAGCAGCCATGGCGGGACGACCTACAATGAGCAGTTCTTC	CASSHGGTTYNEQFF
TRBV6-5	.	12	TRBJ1-2	few	TGTGCCAGCAGTTTCCGGACTTTCGGCTACACCTTC	CASSFRTFGYTF
TRBV28	TRBD2	17	TRBJ2-7	few	TGTGCCAGCAGTTACCCCCTAGCGGGAGGAACCTCCTACGAGCAGTACTTC	CASSYPLAGGTSYEQYF
TRBV15	.	14	TRBJ2-7	few	TGTGCCACCAGCAGAGGGGGGTCAGGGGACGAGCAGTACTTC	CATSRGGSGDEQYF
TRBV20-1	.	14	TRBJ1-3	.	TGCAGTGCTAGATCCCCGAACGCTGGAAACACCATATATTTT	CSARSPNAGNTIYF
TRBV5-5	TRBD2	16	TRBJ2-1	.	TGTGCCAGCAGCTTCGCGCTAGCGGGAGGGCAAGATGAGCAGTTCTTC	CASSFALAGGQDEQFF
TRBV20-1	.	15	TRBJ2-6	.	TGCAGTGCTAGTATGGTTACCTCTGGGGCCAACGTCCTGACTTTC	CSASMVTSGANVLTF
TRBV27	TRBD2	17	TRBJ2-5	.	TGTGCCAGCATGCCACCAGCGTGGCCAGGGCGGGAGGAGACCCAGTACTTC	CASMPPAWPGREETQYF
TRBV2	TRBD2	17	TRBJ2-6	few	TGTGCCAGCAGCAAATTAGCGGGAGGCTCTGGGGCCAACGTCCTGACTTTC	CASSKLAGGSGANVLTF
TRBV20-1	.	12	TRBJ2-3	few	TGCAGTGCTAGAGAGGCTGTAGATACGCAGTATTTT	CSAREAVDTQYF
TRBV12-3/TRBV12-4	.	16	TRBJ2-1	many	TGTGCCAGCAGCACTACGGCGGGGTGGTATCAAAATGAGCAGTTCTTC	CASSTTAGWYQNEQFF
TRBV5-4	TRBD2	16	TRBJ2-7	once	TGTGCCAGCAGCTTGGATCCAGCGGGGGGCTCCTACGAGCAGTACTTC	CASSLDPAGGSYEQYF
TRBV15	.	15	TRBJ2-3	few	TGTGCCACCAGCAGAGACTCGGGCGGCGCAGATACGCAGTATTTT	CATSRDSGGADTQYF
TRBV4-3	.	14	TRBJ2-1	.	TGCGCCAGCAGCCAGACTAGGTTCCGCATTGAGCAGTTCTTC	CASSQTRFRIEQFF
TRBV12-3/TRBV12-4	TRBD1	15	TRBJ2-3	few	TGTGCCAGCAGGGCCGGGACAGCGTACACAGATACGCAGTATTTT	CASRAGTAYTDTQYF
TRBV25-1	.	16	TRBJ2-5	.	TGTGCCAGCAGACCATCAGGAAAAGGGGCCGGAGAGACCCAGTACTTC	CASRPSGKGAGETQYF
TRBV25-1	TRBD2	22	TRBJ2-1	.	TGTGCCAGCACCCCCCTAGCGGGCGGTCTTGAGGGGTTTTTTCGTAACTACAATGAGCAGTTCTTC	CASTPLAGGLEGFFRNYNEQFF
TRBV20-1	.	11	TRBJ2-5	.	TGCAGTGCCCGGAGGGACCTTGGGCAGTACTTC	CSARRDLGQYF
TRBV7-2	.	13	TRBJ2-1	.	TGTGCCAGCAGCTTAGCGCCCGGTTGGGCGCAGTTCTTC	CASSLAPGWAQFF
TRBV14	.	14	TRBJ2-1	few	TGTGCCAGCAGCCAATACGGTTCTTGGAATGAGCAGTTCTTC	CASSQYGSWNEQFF
TRBV11-2	TRBD1	19	TRBJ2-3	.	TGTGCCAGCAGCTTACGGGACAGGGGGAGAAAGCGGAGCACAGATACGCAGTATTTT	CASSLRDRGRKRSTDTQYF
TRBV5-1	.	15	TRBJ2-5	few	TGCGCCAGCAGCTTGGCGGCAGGGCCACAAGAGACCCAGTACTTC	CASSLAAGPQETQYF
TRBV5-6	.	12	TRBJ1-1	.	TGTGCCAGCAGCCGCGCCTACACTGAAGCTTTCTTT	CASSRAYTEAFF
TRBV12-3/TRBV12-4	.	15	TRBJ2-7	many	TGTGCCAGCAGTCAAACGGACAGTAGCTCCTACGAGCAGTACTTC	CASSQTDSSSYEQYF
TRBV14	TRBD1	19	TRBJ2-1	few	TGTGCCAGCAGACCGCGACGCGACAGGGTAAAGGGTATGGGGAATGAGCAGTTCTTC	CASRPRRDRVKGMGNEQFF
TRBV5-1	.	14	TRBJ2-7	few	TGCGCCAGCAGCTTGGTTAGGGCTTCGCACGAGCAGTACTTC	CASSLVRASHEQYF
TRBV5-1	.	16	TRBJ2-1	.	TGCGCCAGCAGCTTGGGTGGCAGTGGTACCTACAATGAGCAGTTCTTC	CASSLGGSGTYNEQFF
TRBV12-3/TRBV12-4	.	14	TRBJ2-3	.	TGTGCCAGCAGTCCCCCCAGGTCTGCAGATACGCAGTATTTT	CASSPPRSADTQYF
TRBV6-2/TRBV6-3	.	13	TRBJ1-1	.	TGTGCCAGCAGTTACCCCGTTAACACTGAAGCTTTCTTT	CASSYPVNTEAFF
TRBV10-3	TRBD1	17	TRBJ2-3	few	TGTGCCATCAGTGAGTCTCGAGGACAGGGTGGGTCAGATACGCAGTATTTT	CAISESRGQGGSDTQYF
TRBV5-1	.	16	TRBJ1-1	few	TGCGCCAGCAGCCCGCTTGGAGGGGAGAAGGGGCTACGAGCTTTCTTT	CASSPLGGEKGLRAFF
TRBV29-1	.	11	TRBJ2-7	many	TGCAGCGTTGAGTGGCGCTACGAGCAGTACTTC	CSVEWRYEQYF
TRBV11-2	.	13	TRBJ1-3	.	TGTGCCAGCAGCCTAGGGGCTGGAAACACCATATATTTT	CASSLGAGNTIYF
TRBV11-2	TRBD1	15	TRBJ2-7	.	TGTGCCAGCAGCCCACAGGGGGCTTTAAACTACGAGCAGTACTTC	CASSPQGALNYEQYF
TRBV10-3	.	17	TRBJ2-3	.	TGTGCCATCAGTTCTCCAAGACATTCGGACACCACAGATACGCAGTATTTT	CAISSPRHSDTTDTQYF
TRBV9	TRBD2	15	TRBJ2-7	.	TGTGCCAGCAGCGTAGGTGCTAGCGGCTCCTACGAGCAGTACTTC	CASSVGASGSYEQYF
TRBV20-1	TRBD2	17	TRBJ2-3	few	TGCAGTGCACACATCCTAGCGGCGGGTTTTAGCACAGATACGCAGTATTTT	CSAHILAAGFSTDTQYF
TRBV10-3	.	15	TRBJ1-2	few	TGTGCCATCAGTCCGGGGTTTGGGGGAGCCTATGGCTACACCTTC	CAISPGFGGAYGYTF
TRBV20-1	.	13	TRBJ2-7	.	TGCAGTGCTAGAGATCCCACTAGCTACGAGCAGTACTTC	CSARDPTSYEQYF
TRBV3-1	.	15	TRBJ2-3	once	TGTGCCAGCAGCCAAGCATTCGGGGGCGCAGATACGCAGTATTTT	CASSQAFGGADTQYF
TRBV20-1	TRBD2	14	TRBJ2-7	.	TGCAGTATAACCGGGACTAGCGGAATCTACGAGCAGTACTTC	CSITGTSGIYEQYF